This passage covers 9 T cell receptor beta chains from one sample sequenced in a study of T cell responses to AZD1222 COVID-19 vaccine (dated by TCRdb to 2020 to 2022). The library was obtained by the immunoSEQ multiplex PCR assay. Imported from immuneACCESS, the table was reduced by TCRdb to in-frame sequences with V and J called. These copies leave out some clones; in studies compared against another copy, an unresolved V gene accounts for under half, and the cause of the remainder is not known. The sample records tens of thousands of clones, more than 70% of which are singletons. 2% to 2.5% of the sample lies in the top ten. The time point label, read with the paper, signifies: baseline before first vaccination. Here the sequenced sample was peripheral blood, taken on day 0 of AZD1222 vaccination. Source of these receptors: an adult in good health.

The CDR3: CASSDGGMGQWDGYTF. In nucleotides, the CDR3 is TGTGCCAGCAGTGACGGGGGGATGGGACAGTGGGACGGCTACACCTTC. The chain links TRBV2 to TRBJ1-2; TRBD1 matches at 7 bases. Germline CDR1 is SNHLY and CDR2 is FYNNEI. The junction had 15 bases not matched to a gene; V was cut back by 3 bases and J by 8 bases. There are 16 residues in the CDR3.

Here the CDR3 DNA reads TGTGCCAGCTCATCACTAGCGGGAGAAGGGAATGAGCAGTTCTTC. It encodes CASSSLAGEGNEQFF. V is TRBV18 and J is TRBJ2-1; 11 bases map to TRBD2. J gave up 7 bases and V 5 bases, and 7 bases lay outside the gene matches. Germline lookup yields CDR1 KGHSH and CDR2 LQKENI. The CDR3 is made up of 15 amino acids.

The chain carries TRBV5-5 and TRBJ1-5; D is uncertain. Germline V gene lookup returns CDR1 SGHKS and CDR2 YYEKEE (reference sequence). CDR3 size: 16 residues. Trimming left V 0 bases short and J 0 bases short, with 10 bases between. The CDR3 reads CASSLGAQYSNQPQHF. CDR3 coding DNA: TGTGCCAGCAGCTTGGGGGCACAGTATAGCAATCAGCCCCAGCATTTT.

V gene TRBV7-2 combines with J gene TRBJ1-2, with D tentatively TRBD1 (5 bases). Germline V gene data show CDR1 as SGHTA and CDR2 as FQGNSA. CDR3 size: 15 residues. V was trimmed by 3 bases and J by 4 bases, leaving 15 bases between them. The CDR3 region has the DNA TGTGCCAGCAGCTTGGGGCCGGAATGGACCTATGGCTACACCTTC. Amino acid sequence: CASSLGPEWTYGYTF.

V is TRBV3-1 (or the pseudogene TRBV3-2) and J is TRBJ2-1; D ambiguous. This CDR3 is built from 11 residues. With 4 bases removed from V and 7 bases from J, the gap between germline ends came to 5 bases. Germline loops: CDR1 LGHDT, CDR2 YNNKEL (reference sequence). In nucleotides, the CDR3 is TGTGCCAGCAGCCGAAGAAATGAGCAGTTCTTC. Translation gives CASSRRNEQFF.

V and J are TRBV11-2 and TRBJ1-2, with D perhaps TRBD1 (6 bases). Trimming took 5 bases from V and 1 from J, leaving 11 bases between them. There are 14 residues in the CDR3. Per the germline V gene, CDR1 is SGHAT and CDR2 is FQNNGV. The DNA of the CDR3 is TGTGCCAGCAGCCGAGGGGGGCTTAACTATGGCTACACCTTC. It encodes CASSRGGLNYGYTF.

This rearrangement joins TRBV19 to TRBJ1-3; no clear D. The CDR3 totals 13 residues. V was clipped by 8 bases and J by 4 bases, with 12 bases between them. Germline CDR1 LNHDA, CDR2 SQIVND (reference sequence). CDR3 amino acids: CASFPTLGNTIYF. CDR3 nucleotide sequence: TGTGCCAGTTTCCCGACACTAGGAAACACCATATATTTT.

The sample holds a few counts of this clone. Other DNA sequences in the same sample also yield this CDR3. The J gene is TRBJ2-2, the V gene TRBV9, with TRBD2 as a possible D gene (5 bases). This CDR3 has 13 amino acids. CDR1 is SGDLS and CDR2 is YYNGEE in the germline V gene. Trimming pared 1 base from V and 6 bases from J, leaving 7 bases between. The CDR3: CASSVRDSGELFF. CDR3 in DNA: TGTGCCAGCAGCGTACGGGATTCCGGGGAGCTGTTTTTT.

The V and J genes are TRBV18 and TRBJ1-5, with TRBD1 matching over 7 bases. CDR1 and CDR2 (germline): KGHSH, LQKENI. V was pared by 8 bases and J by 1 base, with 5 bases of the junction left unmatched. The CDR3 covers 14 residues. The CDR3 DNA sequence: TGTGCCAGCACAGGGGACACCAGCAATCAGCCCCAGCATTTT. This codes for CASTGDTSNQPQHF.